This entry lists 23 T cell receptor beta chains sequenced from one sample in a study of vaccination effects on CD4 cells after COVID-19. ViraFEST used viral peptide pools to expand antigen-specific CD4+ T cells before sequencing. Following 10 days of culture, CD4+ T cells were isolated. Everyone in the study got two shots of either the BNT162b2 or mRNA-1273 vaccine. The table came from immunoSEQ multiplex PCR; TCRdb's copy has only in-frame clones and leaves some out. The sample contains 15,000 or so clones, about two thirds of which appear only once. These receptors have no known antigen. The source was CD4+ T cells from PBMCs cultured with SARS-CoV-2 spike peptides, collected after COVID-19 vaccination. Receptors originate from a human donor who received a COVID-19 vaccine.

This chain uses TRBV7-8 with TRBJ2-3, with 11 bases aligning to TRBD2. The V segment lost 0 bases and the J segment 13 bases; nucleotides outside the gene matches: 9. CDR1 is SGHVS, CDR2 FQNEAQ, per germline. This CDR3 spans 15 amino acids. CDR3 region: CASSLARGLAESEYF. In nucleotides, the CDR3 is TGTGCCAGCAGCTTAGCGCGGGGACTAGCGGAGTCTGAGTATTTT.

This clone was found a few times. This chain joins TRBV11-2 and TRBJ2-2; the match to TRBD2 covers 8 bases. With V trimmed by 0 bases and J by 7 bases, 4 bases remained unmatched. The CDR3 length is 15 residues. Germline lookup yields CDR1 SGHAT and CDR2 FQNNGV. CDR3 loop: CASSLEPGGNGELFF. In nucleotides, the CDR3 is TGTGCCAGCAGCTTAGAACCGGGGGGGAACGGGGAGCTGTTTTTT.

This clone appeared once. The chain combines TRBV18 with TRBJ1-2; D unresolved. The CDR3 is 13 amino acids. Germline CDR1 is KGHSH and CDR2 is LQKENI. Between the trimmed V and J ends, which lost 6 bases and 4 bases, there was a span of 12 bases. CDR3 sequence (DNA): TGTGCCAGCTCGCGCGACAAGAGCTATGGCTACACCTTC. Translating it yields CASSRDKSYGYTF.

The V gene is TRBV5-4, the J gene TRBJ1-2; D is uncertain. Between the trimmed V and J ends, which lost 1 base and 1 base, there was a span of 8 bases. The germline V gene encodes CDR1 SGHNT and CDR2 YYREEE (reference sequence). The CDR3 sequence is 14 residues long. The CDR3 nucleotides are TGTGCCAGCAGCTTGAACCAGGATAACTATGGCTACACCTTC. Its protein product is CASSLNQDNYGYTF.

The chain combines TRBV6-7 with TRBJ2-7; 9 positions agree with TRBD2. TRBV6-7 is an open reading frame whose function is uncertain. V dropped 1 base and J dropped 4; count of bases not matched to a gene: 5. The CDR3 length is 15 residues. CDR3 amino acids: CASSYWSSGTYEQYF. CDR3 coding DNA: TGTGCCAGCAGTTACTGGTCTAGCGGGACTTACGAGCAGTACTTC.

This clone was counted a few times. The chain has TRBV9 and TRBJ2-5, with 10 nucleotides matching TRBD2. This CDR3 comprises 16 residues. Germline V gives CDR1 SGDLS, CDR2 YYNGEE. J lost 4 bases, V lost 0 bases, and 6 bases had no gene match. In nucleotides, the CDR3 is TGTGCCAGCAGCGTAGACCCAGCGGGAGGGGGAGAGACCCAGTACTTC. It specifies CASSVDPAGGGETQYF.

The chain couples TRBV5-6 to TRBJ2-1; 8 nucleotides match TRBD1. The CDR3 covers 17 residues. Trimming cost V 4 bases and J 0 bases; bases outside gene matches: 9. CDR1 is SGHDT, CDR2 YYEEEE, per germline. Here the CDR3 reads CASSPWTGSLSYNEQFF. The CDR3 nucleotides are TGTGCCAGCAGCCCCTGGACAGGGTCCCTCTCCTACAATGAGCAGTTCTTC.

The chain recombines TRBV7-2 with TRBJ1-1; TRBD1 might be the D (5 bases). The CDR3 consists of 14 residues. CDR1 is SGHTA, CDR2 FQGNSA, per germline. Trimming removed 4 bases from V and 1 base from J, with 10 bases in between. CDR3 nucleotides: TGTGCCAGCAGCTGGGGCGGGGCGAACACTGAAGCTTTCTTT. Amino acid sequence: CASSWGGANTEAFF.

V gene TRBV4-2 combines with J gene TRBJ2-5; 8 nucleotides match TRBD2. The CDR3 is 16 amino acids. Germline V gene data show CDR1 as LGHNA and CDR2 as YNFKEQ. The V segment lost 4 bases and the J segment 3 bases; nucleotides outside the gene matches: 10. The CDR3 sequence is CASSRDFFSGEETQYF. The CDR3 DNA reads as TGTGCCAGCAGCCGGGATTTCTTTAGCGGGGAAGAGACCCAGTACTTC.

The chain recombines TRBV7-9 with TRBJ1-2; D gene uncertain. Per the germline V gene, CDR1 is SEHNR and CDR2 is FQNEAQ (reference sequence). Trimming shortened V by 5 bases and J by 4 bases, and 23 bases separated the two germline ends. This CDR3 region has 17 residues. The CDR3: CASSRNVRQVPSYGYTF. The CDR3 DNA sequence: TGTGCCAGCAGCCGCAACGTTAGGCAGGTACCTTCCTATGGCTACACCTTC.

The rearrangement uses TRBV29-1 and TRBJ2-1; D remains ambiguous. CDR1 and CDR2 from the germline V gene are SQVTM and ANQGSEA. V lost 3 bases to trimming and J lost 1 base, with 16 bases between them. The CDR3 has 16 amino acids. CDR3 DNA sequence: TGCAGCGTTGAGCCCCTGAAATTTGGGTCCTACAATGAGCAGTTCTTC. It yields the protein CSVEPLKFGSYNEQFF.

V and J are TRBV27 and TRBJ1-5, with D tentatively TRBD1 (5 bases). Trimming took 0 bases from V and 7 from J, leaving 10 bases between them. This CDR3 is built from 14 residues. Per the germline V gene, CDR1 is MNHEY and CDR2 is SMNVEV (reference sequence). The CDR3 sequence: CASSLSPGQQPQHF. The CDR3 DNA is TGTGCCAGCAGTTTATCCCCAGGGCAGCAGCCCCAGCATTTT.

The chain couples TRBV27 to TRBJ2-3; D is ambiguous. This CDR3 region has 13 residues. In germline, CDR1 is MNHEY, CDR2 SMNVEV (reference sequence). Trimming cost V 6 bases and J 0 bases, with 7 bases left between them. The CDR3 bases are TGTGCCAGCAGCCCTACTAGCACAGATACGCAGTATTTT. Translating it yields CASSPTSTDTQYF.

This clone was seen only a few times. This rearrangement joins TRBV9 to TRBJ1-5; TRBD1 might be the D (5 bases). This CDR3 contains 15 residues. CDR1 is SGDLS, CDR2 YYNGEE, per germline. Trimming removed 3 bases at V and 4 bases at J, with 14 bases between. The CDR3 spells CASSAGHQLNQPQHF. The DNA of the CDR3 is TGTGCCAGCAGCGCCGGACACCAATTAAATCAGCCCCAGCATTTT.

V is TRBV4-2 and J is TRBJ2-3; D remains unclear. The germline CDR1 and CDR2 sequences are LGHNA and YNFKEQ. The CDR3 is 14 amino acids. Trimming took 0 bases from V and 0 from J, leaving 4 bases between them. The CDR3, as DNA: TGTGCCAGCAGCCAAGATGGCAGCACAGATACGCAGTATTTT. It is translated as CASSQDGSTDTQYF.

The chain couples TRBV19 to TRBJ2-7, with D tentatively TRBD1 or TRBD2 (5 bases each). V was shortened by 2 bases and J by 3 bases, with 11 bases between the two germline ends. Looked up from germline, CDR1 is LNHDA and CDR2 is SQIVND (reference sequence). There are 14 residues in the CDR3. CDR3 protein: CASSIRDGLYEQYF. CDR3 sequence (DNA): TGTGCCAGTAGTATACGGGACGGTCTCTACGAGCAGTACTTC.

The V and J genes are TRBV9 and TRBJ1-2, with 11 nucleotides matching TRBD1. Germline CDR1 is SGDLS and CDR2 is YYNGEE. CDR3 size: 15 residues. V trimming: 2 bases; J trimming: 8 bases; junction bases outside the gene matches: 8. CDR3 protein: CASSVAGQGGGGYTF. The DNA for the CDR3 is TGTGCCAGCAGCGTTGCGGGACAGGGGGGAGGGGGCTACACCTTC.

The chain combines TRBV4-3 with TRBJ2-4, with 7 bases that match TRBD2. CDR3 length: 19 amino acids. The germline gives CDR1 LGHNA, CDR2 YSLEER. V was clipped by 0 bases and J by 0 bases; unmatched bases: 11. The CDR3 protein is CASSQDPPGTTLAKNIQYF. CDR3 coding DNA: TGCGCCAGCAGCCAAGACCCCCCGGGGACTACCCTAGCCAAAAACATTCAGTACTTC.

CDR3 region: CASRRSGGGELFF. The DNA of the CDR3 is TGTGCCAGCAGGCGCTCGGGGGGAGGGGAGCTGTTTTTT. The chain carries TRBV27 and TRBJ2-2, with 7 positions matching TRBD2. The length of the CDR3 is 13 residues. CDR1 and CDR2 from the germline V gene are MNHEY and SMNVEV (reference sequence). Unmatched junction bases numbered 6, after V lost 6 bases and J lost 8 bases.

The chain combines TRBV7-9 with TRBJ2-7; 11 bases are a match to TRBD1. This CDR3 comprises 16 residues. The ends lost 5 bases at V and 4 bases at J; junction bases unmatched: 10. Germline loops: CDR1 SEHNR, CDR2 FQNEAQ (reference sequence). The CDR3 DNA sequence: TGTGCCAGCAGCATTCCGGGACAGGGGGGACAATACGAGCAGTACTTC. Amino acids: CASSIPGQGGQYEQYF.

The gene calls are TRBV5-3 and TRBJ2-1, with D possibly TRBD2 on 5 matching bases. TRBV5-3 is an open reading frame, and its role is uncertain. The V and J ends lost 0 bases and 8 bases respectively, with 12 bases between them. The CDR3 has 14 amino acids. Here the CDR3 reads CARSLAFGLDEQFF. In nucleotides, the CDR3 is TGTGCCAGAAGCTTGGCCTTTGGACTTGATGAGCAGTTCTTC.

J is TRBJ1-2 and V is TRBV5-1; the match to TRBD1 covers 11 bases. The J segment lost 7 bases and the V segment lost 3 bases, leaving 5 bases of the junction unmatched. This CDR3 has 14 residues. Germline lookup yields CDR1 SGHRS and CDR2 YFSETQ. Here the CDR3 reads CASSWDRGARGYTF. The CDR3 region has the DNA TGCGCCAGCAGCTGGGACAGGGGGGCACGTGGCTACACCTTC.

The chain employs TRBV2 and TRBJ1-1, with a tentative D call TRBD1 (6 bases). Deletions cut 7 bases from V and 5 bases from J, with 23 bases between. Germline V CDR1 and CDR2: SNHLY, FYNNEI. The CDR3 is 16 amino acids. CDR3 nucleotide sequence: TGTGCCAGCATTCCCGCCCCCCCCAGGGGTGGAACTGAAGCTTTCTTT. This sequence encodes CASIPAPPRGGTEAFF.